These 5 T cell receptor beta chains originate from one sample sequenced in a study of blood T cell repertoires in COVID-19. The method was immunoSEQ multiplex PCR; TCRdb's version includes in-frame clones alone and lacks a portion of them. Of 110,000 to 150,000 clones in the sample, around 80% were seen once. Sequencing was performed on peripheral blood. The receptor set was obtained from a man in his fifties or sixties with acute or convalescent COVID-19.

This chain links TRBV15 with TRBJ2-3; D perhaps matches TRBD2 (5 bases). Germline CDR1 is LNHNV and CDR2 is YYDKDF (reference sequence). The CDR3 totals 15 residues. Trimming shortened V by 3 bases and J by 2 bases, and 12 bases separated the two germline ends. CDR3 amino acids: CATSRSLGYTDTQYF. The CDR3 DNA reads TGTGCCACCAGCAGGTCACTAGGTTACACAGATACGCAGTATTTT.

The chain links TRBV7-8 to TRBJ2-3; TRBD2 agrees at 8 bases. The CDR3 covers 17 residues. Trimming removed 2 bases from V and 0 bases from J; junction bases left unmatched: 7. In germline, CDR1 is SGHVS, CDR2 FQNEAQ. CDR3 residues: CASSLRAGGSSTDTQYF. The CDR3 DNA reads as TGTGCCAGCAGCTTACGGGCGGGAGGATCTAGCACAGATACGCAGTATTTT.

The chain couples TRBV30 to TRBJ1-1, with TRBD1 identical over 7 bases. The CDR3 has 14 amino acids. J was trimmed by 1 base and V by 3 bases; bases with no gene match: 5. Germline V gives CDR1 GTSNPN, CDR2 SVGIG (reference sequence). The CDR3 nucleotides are TGTGCCTGGAGAAGGGCAGGGGGGAACACTGAAGCTTTCTTT. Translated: CAWRRAGGNTEAFF.

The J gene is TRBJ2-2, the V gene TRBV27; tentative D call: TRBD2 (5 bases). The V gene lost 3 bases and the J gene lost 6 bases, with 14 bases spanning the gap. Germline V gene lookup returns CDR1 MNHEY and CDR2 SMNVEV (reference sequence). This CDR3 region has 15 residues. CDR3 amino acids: CASSFYTSLAGELFF. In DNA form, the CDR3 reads TGTGCCAGCAGTTTTTATACTAGTTTGGCCGGGGAGCTGTTTTTT.

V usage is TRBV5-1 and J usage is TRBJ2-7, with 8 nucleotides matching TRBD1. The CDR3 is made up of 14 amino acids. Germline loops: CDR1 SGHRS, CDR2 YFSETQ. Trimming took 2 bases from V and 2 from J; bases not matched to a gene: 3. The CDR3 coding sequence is TGCGCCAGCAGCTTCGACAGGGGAACCTACGAGCAGTACTTC. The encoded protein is CASSFDRGTYEQYF. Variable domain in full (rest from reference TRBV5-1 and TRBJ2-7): KAGVTQTPRYLIKTRGQQVTLSCSPISGHRSVSWYQQTPGQGLQFLFEYFSETQRNKGNFPGRFSGRQFSNSRSEMNVSTLELGDSALYLCASSFDRGTYEQYFGPGTRLTVT.